Included here is one T cell receptor (beta chain) sequence, with context. The target antigen is unknown. Germline V CDR1 and CDR2: SGHTA, FQGNSA. Between the trimmed V and J ends, which lost 1 base and 3 bases, there was a span of 10 bases. There are 14 residues in the CDR3. This sample is part of a study of OX40 agonist ivuxolimab in advanced cancers. Study observations and caveats: Fewer expanded clones were found on average in CD4+ than in CD8+ T cells.

Patients were ineligible given autoimmune disease history or systemic immunosuppression. Samples of blood were obtained at baseline, on cycle 4 day 1, and on cycle 7 day 1. Using immunoSEQ multiplex PCR, the repertoire was profiled, and TCRdb retains in-frame clones only, with some absent. The sample records 65,000 to 80,000 clones, about 90% being singletons. The clonotype comes from an adult with an advanced solid tumor such as melanoma, head and neck, liver or kidney cancer. The specimen comprised CD4+ or CD8+ T cells sorted from blood, sampled in a trial of the OX40 agonist ivuxolimab. J is TRBJ2-7 and V is TRBV7-2, with D perhaps matching TRBD1 or TRBD2 (5 bases each). The CDR3: CASSLVPGSYEQYF. CDR3 DNA: TGTGCCAGCAGCTTAGTTCCAGGGAGCTACGAGCAGTACTTC.